The present T cell receptor (beta chain) was sequenced within a study of shared clonotypes between healthy human individuals (dated by TCRdb to the early 2020s). Context from the whole study: Three men and two women, aged 18 to 49 years, made up the cohort. Libraries were prepared and TCR repertoires were sequenced by different laboratories using diverse techniques, in order to increase sequencing depth and limit assay-specific biases. The study deeply sequenced blood TCR repertoires of about 5 healthy adults to estimate repertoire size and the extent of clonotype sharing between individuals. Between about 0.85 and 9.5 billion PBMCs per donor were obtained by leukapheresis. Per donor, three plates each were used for CD4 naive and CD4 memory, two for CD8 naive, and one for CD8 memory.

TCR CDR3 regions were amplified from genomic DNA by multiplex PCR using the deep immunoSEQ assay. Extracted genomic DNA from each cell subset was distributed evenly across all wells of several immunoSEQ 96-well plates, and each plate was treated as a replicate. For sorted subsets, around 200 ng genomic DNA, equal to 25,000 to 35,000 T cell genomes, was loaded into each replicate PCR. Purified libraries were quantified with a Qubit 3.0 fluorometer, sized on a Bioanalyzer 2100, and re-quantified with the KAPA Library Quantification kit. Every immunoSEQ 96-well plate was sequenced on a dedicated single-read 150-cycle Illumina NextSeq 550 flow cell. Per the authors' processing: The immunoSEQ output contained only junctional sequences without quality scores, so filtering could not match that applied to full-length reads. Sequences were annotated with PyIR, a Python wrapper for IgBLAST v1.9, and V/J genes and CDR3 were assigned using IMGT germline references. Reads were filtered out if the reads had weak V/J assignments (E-value above 1e-6), no CDR3, stop codons, out-of-frame junctions, or ambiguous translated residues. V3J clonotypes were defined as sequences sharing an identical inferred V gene, J gene, and CDR3 amino acid sequence. Percentage overlap between repertoires was calculated by dividing the number of shared unique clonotypes by the size of the smaller repertoire. RTK rarefaction, the Chao1 estimator, and Recon v2.1 estimates of unobserved clonotypes were used to assess repertoire richness. For all TCRbeta clonotypes obtained by the gDNA method from a few donors, generation probabilities were computed with OLGA. TCRdb carries this immuneACCESS record with in-frame sequences only. Its versions omit some clonotypes, under half of them owing to an unresolved V gene in the studies checked, with the rest unexplained. The V and J calls and the clone size are those of that table, but D and trimming were determined from the DNA. Here the sample has 2 million to 2.5 million clones; approximately 94% occur a single time. The ten most abundant clones make up 0.1% to 0.15% of the sample.

Healthy HIV-negative adults with no recently reported acute infections or vaccinations were included as donors. Only Caucasian adults living in Nashville, Tennessee, USA were represented among the donors. CD4+ T cells were enriched by magnetic negative selection, after which naive cells were positively selected on CD45RA and the negative fraction was taken as the memory subset. Blood was collected by leukapheresis, and PBMCs were isolated by Ficoll-Histopaque density gradient centrifugation and then cryopreserved in liquid nitrogen vapor phase. Analytical flow cytometry was used to check the purity and quantity of each magnetically sorted T cell population. Each sorted fraction had its genomic DNA isolated and then quantified by UV absorbance on a Nanodrop 2000c. Trimming costs V 0 bases and J 0 bases, and their ends lie 8 bases apart. The CDR3, cysteine through phenylalanine, is 15 amino acids long. This entry keeps only the CDR3 DNA: 45 bases, framed from base 1. CDR1 and CDR2 are drawn from the germline V gene: SGHDT, YYEEEE.

Overall results and qualifications from the work: The genetic and exposure-history diversity represented was limited by the small number of donors. Based on pairwise subsampling, the degree of clonotype sharing among donors was expected to be affected by sequencing depth. Estimated clonotype richness was generally larger for naive than for memory subsets. Sharing across several donors was observed for about 5% of naive CD4, over 3% of naive CD8, 2% to 2.5% of memory CD4, and roughly 0.43% of memory CD8 clonotypes. Rarefaction of sorted-subset datasets indicated incomplete sequencing despite the large sequencing depth. Sampling was restricted to blood, and TCR repertoires in tissues likely differ from the TCR repertoires found in blood. Higher generation probabilities were observed for clonotypes shared by all four sorted-subset donors than for non-shared clonotypes.

This clone was picked up one time. No cognate antigen has been identified for it. It has no much larger one-base neighbor in the sample; base qualities were not kept. This TCR was sampled from a man between 18 and 29 years old in good health. The rearrangement joined TRBV5-6 to TRBJ2-3, with the D gene call left open. The sequenced sample was naive CD4+ T cells sorted from blood. In the paper's terms, the cell subset or site label means: CD45RA+ positively selected. CDR3 reads: CASSLERRSTDTQYF. The sequenced DNA: TGTGCCAGCAGCTTGGAGAGGCGAAGCACAGATACGCAGTATTTT.